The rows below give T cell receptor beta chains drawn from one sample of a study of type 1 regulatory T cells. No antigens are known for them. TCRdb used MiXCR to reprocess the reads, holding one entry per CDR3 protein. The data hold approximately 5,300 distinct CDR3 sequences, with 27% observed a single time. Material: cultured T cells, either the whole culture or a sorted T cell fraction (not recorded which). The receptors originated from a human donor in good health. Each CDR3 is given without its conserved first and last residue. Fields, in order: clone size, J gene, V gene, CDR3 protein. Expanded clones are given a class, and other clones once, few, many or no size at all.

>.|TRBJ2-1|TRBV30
ASTGGGRAYEQF
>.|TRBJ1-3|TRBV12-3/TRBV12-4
ASSKDTGNTIY
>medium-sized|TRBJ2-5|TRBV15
ATSVDSSQETQY
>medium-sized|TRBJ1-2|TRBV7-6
ASSLNSYYGYT
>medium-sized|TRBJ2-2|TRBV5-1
ASSLSNSGTGELF
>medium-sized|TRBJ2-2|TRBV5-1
ASSLAGTPGAGELF
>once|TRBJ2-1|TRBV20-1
SARGGTGSGEQF
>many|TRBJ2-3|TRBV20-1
SAILGGASTDTQY
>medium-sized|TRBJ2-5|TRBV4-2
ASSQGTGMETQY
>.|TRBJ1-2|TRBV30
AWQRRDTYGYT
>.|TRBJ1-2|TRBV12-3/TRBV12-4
ASSPDGRGGYT
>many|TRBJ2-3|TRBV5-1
ASSPGQGSDTQY
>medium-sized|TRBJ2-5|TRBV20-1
SASGPGETQY
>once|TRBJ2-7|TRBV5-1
ASSLGGLRGRPYEQY
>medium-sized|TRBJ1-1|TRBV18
ASSPDSMNTEAF
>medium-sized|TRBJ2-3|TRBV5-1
ASRDGTSGGTDTQY
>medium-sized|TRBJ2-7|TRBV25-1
APNGRAWEQY
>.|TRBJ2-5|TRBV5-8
ASRDYQQETQY
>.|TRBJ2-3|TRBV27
ASSSIAGGMQY
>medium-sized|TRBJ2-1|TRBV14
ASSPLGTGTGRNEQF
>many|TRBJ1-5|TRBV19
ASSITGTDHQPQH
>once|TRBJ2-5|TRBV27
ASSLKPPETQY
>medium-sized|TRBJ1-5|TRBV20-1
SATRGQLNQPQH
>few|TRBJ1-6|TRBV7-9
ASSLVWLSPLH
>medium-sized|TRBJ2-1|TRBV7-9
ASSNSGRAGEQF
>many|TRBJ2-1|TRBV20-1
STNAPNNEQF
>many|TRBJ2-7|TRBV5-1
ASSRTGGEQY